The sequence of this TCR beta chain was determined in a study of blood T cell repertoires in COVID-19. TCRdb keeps only in-frame clones here, not all; method: immunoSEQ multiplex PCR. The data hold a few hundred thousand clones, with about 90% observed a single time. CDR3 length: 16 residues. From germline, CDR1 is SGHRS and CDR2 YFSETQ. With V trimmed by 7 bases and J by 11 bases, 21 bases remained unmatched. The sample was peripheral blood. This rearrangement joins TRBV5-1 to TRBJ2-3; 8 nucleotides match TRBD2. The clonotype originates from a man younger than 35 with active or convalescent COVID-19. CDR3 coding DNA: TGCGCCAGCTCCTTAAGTAGCGGGGTTATTGGGTTGAAGCAGTATTTT. Protein: CASSLSSGVIGLKQYF.